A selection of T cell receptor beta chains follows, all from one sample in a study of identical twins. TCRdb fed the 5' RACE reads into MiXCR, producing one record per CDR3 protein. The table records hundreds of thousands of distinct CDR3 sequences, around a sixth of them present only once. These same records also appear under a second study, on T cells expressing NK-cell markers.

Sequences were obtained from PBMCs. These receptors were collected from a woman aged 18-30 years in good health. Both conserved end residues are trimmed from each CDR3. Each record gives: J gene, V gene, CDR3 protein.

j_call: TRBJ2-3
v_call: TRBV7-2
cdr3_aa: ASSLAEASGTDTQY

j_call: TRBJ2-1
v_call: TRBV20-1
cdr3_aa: SASWVAGGSEQF

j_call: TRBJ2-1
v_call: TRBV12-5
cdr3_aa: ASGFAAIQGANNEQF

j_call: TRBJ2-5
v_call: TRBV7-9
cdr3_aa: ASSSTGFRGGETQY

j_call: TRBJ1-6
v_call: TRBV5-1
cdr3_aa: ASRVGTVTPNSPLH

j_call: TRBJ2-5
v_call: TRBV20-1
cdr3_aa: SARRTSGHQETQY

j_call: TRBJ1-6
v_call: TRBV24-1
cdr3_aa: ATSDKYSRSPLH

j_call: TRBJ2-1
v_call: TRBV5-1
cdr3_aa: ASSGTSGRSYNEQF

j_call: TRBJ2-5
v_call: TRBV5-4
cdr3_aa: ASSLYSSGEETQY

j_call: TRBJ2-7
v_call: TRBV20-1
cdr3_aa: SARDASGSHEQY

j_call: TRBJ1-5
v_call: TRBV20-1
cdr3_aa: SARVPGQGSNQPQH

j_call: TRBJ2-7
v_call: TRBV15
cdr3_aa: ATSREGTISYEQY

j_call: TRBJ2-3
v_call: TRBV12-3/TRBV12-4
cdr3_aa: ASSSHKQWSTDTQY

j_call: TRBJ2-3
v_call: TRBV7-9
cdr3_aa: ASSFYTGEADTQY

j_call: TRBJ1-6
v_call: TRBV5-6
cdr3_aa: ASSPGPNNSPLH

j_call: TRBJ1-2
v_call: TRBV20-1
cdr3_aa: SAGQRDNYGYT

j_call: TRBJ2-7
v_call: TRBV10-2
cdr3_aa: ASSVSSGGAVYEQY

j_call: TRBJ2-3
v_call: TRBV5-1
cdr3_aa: ASSLGLAGDADTQY

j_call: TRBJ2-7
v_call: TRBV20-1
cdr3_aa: RSREQY

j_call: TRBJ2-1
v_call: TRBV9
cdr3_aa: ASSVEAASYNEQF

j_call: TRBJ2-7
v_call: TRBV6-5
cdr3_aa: ASSYEGGWWPPYEQY

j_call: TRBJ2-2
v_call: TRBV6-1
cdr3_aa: ASRLRLAGNTGELF

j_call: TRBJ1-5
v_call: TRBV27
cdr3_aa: ASRGSGNQPQH

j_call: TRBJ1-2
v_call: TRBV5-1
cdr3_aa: ASSSLGSSGQGHDYGYT

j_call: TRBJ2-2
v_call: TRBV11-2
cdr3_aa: ASSEVAGELF

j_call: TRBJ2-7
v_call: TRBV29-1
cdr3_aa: SVAGLGEQY

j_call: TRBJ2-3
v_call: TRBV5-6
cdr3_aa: ASSSGSSTDTQY

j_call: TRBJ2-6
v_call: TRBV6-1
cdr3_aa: ASRTTGANVLT

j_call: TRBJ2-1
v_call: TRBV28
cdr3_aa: ASSSVGNEQF

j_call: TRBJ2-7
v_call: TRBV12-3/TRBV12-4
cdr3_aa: ASSLGGLGVEQY

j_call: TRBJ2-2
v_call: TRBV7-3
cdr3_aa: ASSLVSSLGGELF